These 30 T cell receptor beta chains originate from one sample sequenced in a study of blood T cell repertoires in COVID-19. The table came from immunoSEQ multiplex PCR; TCRdb's copy has only in-frame clones and leaves some out. Of 300,000 to 400,000 clones in the sample, 80% to 90% are singletons; the top ten hold about 2.9%. The specimen sequenced was peripheral blood. These receptors were taken from a woman in her 30s with COVID-19, enrolled during active disease.

CDR3 sequence (DNA): TGTGCCAGTAGTATCGTGGGACAGGATCAGCCCCAGCATTTT. This gives the protein CASSIVGQDQPQHF. The chain is built from TRBV19 and TRBJ1-5, with 8 bases aligning to TRBD1. Losses at the gene ends were 3 bases for V and 5 bases for J; bases not matched to a gene: 3. This CDR3 contains 14 residues. The germline V gene encodes CDR1 LNHDA and CDR2 SQIVND (reference sequence).

The rearrangement uses TRBV30 and TRBJ2-5, with D possibly being TRBD1 (5 bases). This CDR3 has 13 amino acids. CDR1 is GTSNPN and CDR2 is SVGIG in the germline V gene (reference sequence). The V and J ends lost 3 bases and 1 base respectively, with 9 bases between them. The CDR3 coding sequence is TGTGCCTGGAGGGGGCGGTTCCAAGAGACCCAGTACTTC. It codes for CAWRGRFQETQYF.

V is TRBV11-2 and J is TRBJ2-2; D gene unclear. The germline V gene encodes CDR1 SGHAT and CDR2 FQNNGV. V was pared by 0 bases and J by 9 bases, with 11 bases between. The CDR3 extends over 14 amino acids. DNA of the CDR3: TGTGCCAGCAGCTTAGATGGCAGGATCCGGGAGCTGTTTTTT. As protein: CASSLDGRIRELFF.

J is TRBJ2-1 and V is TRBV6-6; 12 bases map to TRBD2. Germline lookup yields CDR1 MNHNY and CDR2 SVGAGI (reference sequence). The length of the CDR3 is 15 residues. V was clipped by 7 bases and J by 7 bases; unmatched bases: 8. CDR3 in DNA: TGTGCCAGCACTCAGACTAGCGGGAGTATAAATGAGCAGTTCTTC. This sequence encodes CASTQTSGSINEQFF.

This clone was recorded a few times. V is TRBV14 and J is TRBJ2-1, with D possibly TRBD2 on 5 matching bases. Per the germline V gene, CDR1 is SGHDN and CDR2 is FVKESK. The CDR3 has 15 residues. Trimming left V 4 bases short and J 7 bases short, with 17 bases between. CDR3 sequence reads: CASSLRLSGRNEQFF. CDR3 nucleotides: TGTGCCAGCAGCCTTAGACTATCCGGCCGGAATGAGCAGTTCTTC. Looking up the rest from reference TRBV14 and TRBJ2-1 gives the full variable domain: EAGVTQFPSHSVIEKGQTVTLRCDPISGHDNLYWYRRVMGKEIKFLLHFVKESKQDESGMPNNRFLAERTGGTYSTLKVQPAELEDSGVYFCASSLRLSGRNEQFFGPGTRLTVL.

The rearrangement joins TRBV10-3 to TRBJ1-2; 9 bases align to TRBD1. Unmatched junction bases numbered 5, after V lost 3 bases and J lost 3 bases. CDR3 length equals 15 residues. The germline CDR1 and CDR2 sequences are ENHRY and SYGVKD. CDR3: CAISDPTGGDYGYTF. CDR3 in DNA: TGTGCCATCAGTGACCCGACAGGGGGTGACTATGGCTACACCTTC.

J is TRBJ1-1 and V is TRBV13; D is unclear. V was shortened by 4 bases and J by 0 bases, with 24 bases between the two germline ends. Germline V gene sequence: CDR1 PRHDT, CDR2 FYEKMQ (reference sequence). The CDR3 is 19 residues long. The CDR3 protein is CASSSREGLMVSLNTEAFF. CDR3 coding DNA: TGTGCCAGCAGCTCCCGAGAGGGTTTAATGGTGTCCTTGAACACTGAAGCTTTCTTT.

This chain links TRBV24-1 with TRBJ2-6, with D hard to call. Trimming cost V 2 bases and J 0 bases, with 7 bases left between them. CDR3 length: 16 amino acids. CDR1 and CDR2 (germline): KGHDR, SFDVKD. The CDR3 nucleotides read TGTGCCACCAGTGATTGGGCGCCCTCTGGGGCCAACGTCCTGACTTTC. Translation gives CATSDWAPSGANVLTF.

This clone was observed a few times. V and J are TRBV19 and TRBJ1-2; D is possibly TRBD1 (5 bases). The V end lost 7 bases, the J end lost 7 bases, and 31 bases lay between the germline ends. The CDR3 runs 18 residues. Germline assignment: CDR1 LNHDA and CDR2 SQIVND (reference sequence). As DNA, the CDR3 is TGTGCCAGTACCCCGCCCCCGGCACCCCGACAGAGCCCCGGTGGCTACACCTTC. Its protein is CASTPPPAPRQSPGGYTF.

The rearrangement links TRBV4-3 to TRBJ1-2; the match to TRBD1 covers 8 bases. CDR3 length: 16 residues. Per the germline V gene, CDR1 is LGHNA and CDR2 is YSLEER. V dropped 1 base and J dropped 4; count of bases not matched to a gene: 8. This CDR3 reads CASSQAPPGGSYGYTF. CDR3 DNA: TGCGCCAGCAGCCAAGCCCCGCCAGGGGGCAGCTATGGCTACACCTTC.

This rearrangement joins TRBV4-2 to TRBJ2-5; 9 bases are shared with TRBD2. CDR1 is LGHNA and CDR2 is YNFKEQ in the germline V gene. Trimming at V came to 4 bases and at J to 3 bases, leaving 15 bases not matched to a gene. The CDR3 sequence is 18 residues long. CDR3 DNA sequence: TGTGCCAGCAGCCCCGTGGGCGGGGGGGCTACGGGGAAAGAGACCCAGTACTTC. Protein: CASSPVGGGATGKETQYF.

This clone was recorded only once. The rearrangement joins TRBV15 to TRBJ1-5; 7 bases are a match to TRBD1. V trimming: 5 bases; J trimming: 11 bases; junction bases outside the gene matches: 9. Germline V lookup: CDR1 LNHNV, CDR2 YYDKDF (reference sequence). CDR3 length: 13 residues. The CDR3 loop is CATSGTGDTAQHF. The CDR3, as DNA: TGTGCCACCAGCGGAACAGGGGATACTGCCCAGCATTTT.

The CDR3 DNA sequence: TGTGCCAGCAGTGAAGCAGGGGGCCTAGAAAAACTGTTTTTT. Translated, it gives CASSEAGGLEKLFF. The rearrangement uses TRBV2 and TRBJ1-4; 7 bases are shared with TRBD1. From germline, CDR1 is SNHLY and CDR2 FYNNEI. The CDR3 sequence is 14 residues long. The V gene end was trimmed by 0 bases and the J gene end by 8 bases; junction bases not matched to a gene: 3.

This chain joins TRBV21-1 and TRBJ2-5; whether TRBD1, the table's D call, matches the DNA was not checked. TRBV21-1 is a pseudogene. This CDR3 is 14 amino acids long. CDR3 amino acids: CASSKKGEWETQYF. The DNA of the CDR3 is TGTGCCAGCAGCAAAAAGGGGGAATGGGAGACCCAGTACTTC.

There are a few counts of this clone. V and J are TRBV7-9 and TRBJ1-2; no clear D. The CDR3 spans 16 residues. Per germline, CDR1 SEHNR and CDR2 FQNEAQ (reference sequence). V lost 3 bases to trimming and J lost 8 bases, with 22 bases between them. The CDR3 here is CASSLILGGSLRGYTF. The CDR3 DNA follows: TGTGCCAGCAGCTTGATATTGGGAGGATCATTACGAGGCTACACCTTC.

This chain uses TRBV5-6 with TRBJ2-1, with 7 nucleotides matching TRBD1. Germline V lookup: CDR1 SGHDT, CDR2 YYEEEE. V lost 3 bases to trimming and J lost 4 bases; unmatched junction nucleotides: 7. CDR3 size: 15 residues. In DNA, the CDR3 is TGTGCCAGCAGCTATTCCGGGACAGAGTACAATGAGCAGTTCTTC. It encodes CASSYSGTEYNEQFF. The full variable domain, rest sourced from reference TRBV5-6 and TRBJ2-1, is DAGVTQSPTHLIKTRGQQVTLRCSPKSGHDTVSWYQQALGQGPQFIFQYYEEEERQRGNFPDRFSGHQFPNYSSELNVNALLLGDSALYLCASSYSGTEYNEQFFGPGTRLTVL.

With regard to this clone: An end of the junction differs from the germline gene, which may be a read error. This chain links TRBV7-2 with TRBJ2-1; TRBD2 matches 11 bases. The germline CDR1 and CDR2 sequences are SGHTA and FQGNSA. This CDR3 is 16 amino acids long. The CDR3 DNA reads TGTGCCAGCAGCTCGACACTAGCGGGGGACTACATTGAGCAGTTCTTC. Encoded protein: CASSSTLAGDYIEQFF.

Here the CDR3 DNA reads TGTGCCAGCAGTGAAAGAAAACTAGCCAAAAACATTCAGTACTTC. Its protein product is CASSERKLAKNIQYF. The J gene is TRBJ2-4, the V gene TRBV25-1; D not certain. Trimming left V 2 bases short and J 0 bases short, with 8 bases between. In germline, CDR1 is MGHDK, CDR2 SYGVNS. The CDR3 runs to 15 residues.

CDR3 DNA: TGCGCCAGCAGCCAAGATCCTAGCGGGAACGGGGATACGCAGTATTTT. Amino acid sequence: CASSQDPSGNGDTQYF. The chain couples TRBV4-1 to TRBJ2-3; 9 bases agree with TRBD2. Germline-derived CDR1 and CDR2 are MGHRA and YSYEKL. V gave up 0 bases and J gave up 6 bases; unmatched junction bases: 7. The CDR3 runs to 16 residues.

V and J are TRBV4-3 and TRBJ2-1; the match to TRBD2 covers 8 bases. The CDR3 spans 19 residues. Germline V gene lookup returns CDR1 LGHNA and CDR2 YSLEER. V lost 2 bases and J lost 0; bases outside the gene matches: 12. The CDR3 protein is CASSQRRWSGGHSYNEQFF. The CDR3 bases are TGCGCCAGCAGCCAACGAAGGTGGAGCGGGGGACACTCCTACAATGAGCAGTTCTTC.

This clone was picked up a small number of times. This sequence joins TRBV10-2 and TRBJ1-1; D gene uncertain. Germline assignment: CDR1 WSHSY and CDR2 SAAADI. This CDR3 is built from 12 residues. Trimming took off 6 bases at V and 5 bases at J, with 10 bases between the two ends. CDR3 region: CASSTRLTEAFF. CDR3 DNA: TGCGCCAGCAGCACTAGATTAACTGAAGCTTTCTTT.

V gene TRBV12-5 combines with J gene TRBJ1-1, with TRBD1 matching over 12 bases. The CDR3 has 17 residues. Germline V gene lookup returns CDR1 LGHNT and CDR2 FRNRAP. The V and J ends lost 5 bases and 2 bases, in that order; junction bases with no gene match: 9. In DNA, the CDR3 is TGTGCTAGTGGTCCAGGGACAGGGGGCGTTATCAACACTGAAGCTTTCTTT. Protein product: CASGPGTGGVINTEAFF.

The V and J genes are TRBV20-1 and TRBJ2-1; perhaps TRBD2 as D (5 bases). V lost 1 base and J lost 9, with 7 bases in between. Per germline, CDR1 DFQATT and CDR2 SNEGSKA (reference sequence). This CDR3 region has 11 residues. CDR3: CSARVLGEQFF. DNA of the CDR3: TGCAGTGCTAGAGTACTAGGTGAGCAGTTCTTC.

This clone was found a few times. The V gene is TRBV10-1, the J gene TRBJ2-1, with D possibly called TRBD1 or TRBD2 (6 bases each). V dropped 8 bases and J dropped 7 bases, with 18 bases sitting between them. The CDR3 has 14 residues. CDR1 and CDR2 (germline): WNHNN, SYGVQD (reference sequence). The CDR3 region has the DNA TGCGCCAGCCGTCAGTCGGGGGCTCAAAATGAGCAGTTCTTC. Encoded protein: CASRQSGAQNEQFF.

The chain combines TRBV3-1 (or the pseudogene TRBV3-2) with TRBJ2-1, with a tentative D call TRBD1 (5 bases). The germline V gene encodes CDR1 LGHDT and CDR2 YNNKEL (reference sequence). V was shortened by 0 bases and J by 5 bases, with 8 bases between the two germline ends. The CDR3 sequence is 14 residues long. The CDR3 DNA follows: TGTGCCAGCAGCCAAGAGGACAAGCACAATGAGCAGTTCTTC. It is translated as CASSQEDKHNEQFF.

The chain has TRBV28 and TRBJ2-3; weak D call: TRBD2 (6 bases). This CDR3 spans 16 amino acids. The germline V gene has CDR1 MDHEN and CDR2 SYDVKM. Deletions cut 3 bases from V and 10 bases from J, with 23 bases between. This CDR3 is CASSFAPPLAGEAQYF. In nucleotides, the CDR3 is TGTGCCAGCAGTTTTGCCCCCCCACTAGCCGGGGAGGCGCAGTATTTT.

The chain joins TRBV19 to TRBJ2-5; 10 bases align to TRBD1. The CDR3 consists of 15 residues. Germline CDR1 reads LNHDA; CDR2 reads SQIVND (reference sequence). The V gene end was trimmed by 10 bases and the J gene end by 1 base; junction bases not matched to a gene: 9. DNA for the CDR3: TGTGCCAAGACAGGGGGCGGTTTTGTCCAAGAGACCCAGTACTTC. It is translated as CAKTGGGFVQETQYF.

This chain's CDR3 is CASSLSRRSSYNEQFF. The CDR3 DNA sequence: TGTGCCAGCAGTTTATCAAGACGGAGCTCCTACAATGAGCAGTTCTTC. The chain carries TRBV27 and TRBJ2-1; no clear D. Between the trimmed V and J ends, which lost 0 bases and 0 bases, there was a span of 9 bases. Germline CDR1 reads MNHEY; CDR2 reads SMNVEV (reference sequence). The CDR3 contains 16 residues.

V and J are TRBV18 and TRBJ1-2; 9 bases are a match to TRBD1. V dropped 6 bases and J dropped 5; count of bases not matched to a gene: 13. The germline V gene encodes CDR1 KGHSH and CDR2 LQKENI. The CDR3 length is 16 residues. CDR3 amino acids: CASSTGQGTHLYGYTF. The CDR3 nucleotides are TGTGCCAGCTCGACCGGACAGGGGACGCATTTGTATGGCTACACCTTC.

This clone was recorded only once. The chain uses TRBV4-3 and TRBJ2-7; 8 positions match TRBD1. V gave up 2 bases and J gave up 0 bases; unmatched junction bases: 9. The CDR3 consists of 17 residues. Germline V gene sequence: CDR1 LGHNA, CDR2 YSLEER. CDR3: CASSQLDRQGPSYEQYV. The CDR3 coding sequence is TGCGCCAGCAGCCAACTAGATAGACAGGGGCCCTCCTACGAGCAGTACGTC.